This passage covers 13 T cell receptor beta chains from one sample sequenced in a study of T-cell reconstitution after alpha-beta-depleted transplantation in children. TCRbeta library construction was performed incorporating unique molecular identifiers. Each CDR3 protein is one row after TCRdb ran MiXCR on the PCR reads. The repertoire holds hundreds of thousands of distinct CDR3 sequences, with roughly 15% as singletons. Sequencing was performed on PBMCs from the stem cell graft donor, taken from the stem cell graft. The receptors originated from a human donor who donated a stem cell graft to a child with acute myeloid leukemia.

This clonotype was seen repeatedly, ten times or more. The rearrangement links TRBV4-2 to TRBJ2-5; 9 bases map to TRBD2. V lost 0 bases and J lost 5; bases outside the gene matches: 4. Germline CDR1 reads LGHNA; CDR2 reads YNFKEQ. The CDR3 is 15 residues long. This CDR3 is CASSQDGGLAETQYF. The DNA for the CDR3 is TGTGCCAGCAGCCAAGATGGTGGACTAGCGGAGACCCAGTACTTC.

This clonotype was recorded many times. The chain's CDR3 is CSASQGAGNTEAFF. The DNA for the CDR3 is TGCAGTGCTAGTCAGGGGGCCGGGAACACTGAAGCTTTCTTT. V gene TRBV20-1 combines with J gene TRBJ1-1, with 8 bases identical to TRBD1. Germline loops: CDR1 DFQATT, CDR2 SNEGSKA (reference sequence). J lost 1 base, V lost 3 bases, and 4 bases had no gene match. The CDR3 has 14 amino acids.

V and J are TRBV27 and TRBJ1-3; D perhaps matches TRBD1 (5 bases). The CDR3 length is 14 residues. V was clipped by 6 bases and J by 4 bases, with 13 bases between them. Per germline, CDR1 MNHEY and CDR2 SMNVEV (reference sequence). CDR3 protein: CASSEQRDGNTIYF. CDR3 sequence (DNA): TGTGCCAGCAGCGAACAGAGGGACGGAAACACCATATATTTT.

This clonotype was found many times. The J gene is TRBJ1-5, the V gene TRBV20-1; no firm D call. The V end lost 0 bases, the J end lost 3 bases, and 12 bases lay between the germline ends. The CDR3 runs 15 residues. Germline CDR1 DFQATT, CDR2 SNEGSKA (reference sequence). The CDR3 here is CSARDRRKSNQPQHF. DNA for the CDR3: TGCAGTGCTAGAGATCGGAGGAAGTCCAATCAGCCCCAGCATTTT.

The rearrangement joins TRBV4-1 to TRBJ1-2; D might be TRBD1 (6 bases). The CDR3 loop spans 15 amino acids. The germline gives CDR1 MGHRA, CDR2 YSYEKL. The V and J ends lost 4 bases and 1 base respectively, with 13 bases between them. CDR3 DNA: TGCGCCAGCAGCCCTACTCTGGACAGTAACTATGGCTACACCTTC. This encodes CASSPTLDSNYGYTF.

The V gene is TRBV25-1, the J gene TRBJ1-2; D unresolved. The V end lost 3 bases, the J end lost 4 bases, and 9 bases lay between the germline ends. CDR3 length: 13 amino acids. The germline CDR1 and CDR2 sequences are MGHDK and SYGVNS. CDR3 residues: CASSEETGYGYTF. The CDR3 DNA follows: TGTGCCAGCAGTGAGGAAACGGGCTATGGCTACACCTTC.

The CDR3 region is CAWSVPARGLYEQYF. DNA for the CDR3: TGTGCCTGGAGTGTACCCGCCAGGGGGCTTTACGAGCAGTACTTC. The genes are TRBV30 and TRBJ2-7; 8 nucleotides align to TRBD1. This CDR3 is 15 amino acids long. The germline gives CDR1 GTSNPN, CDR2 SVGIG (reference sequence). The V gene end was trimmed by 0 bases and the J gene end by 4 bases; junction bases not matched to a gene: 8.

This clonotype was found many times. The chain has TRBV29-1 and TRBJ2-5, with TRBD2 as a possible D gene (5 bases). V shed 1 base and J shed 2 bases, with 14 bases lying between them. Germline CDR1 is SQVTM and CDR2 is ANQGSEA. This CDR3 region has 15 residues. The CDR3 is CSVEGTERRQETQYF. For the CDR3, the DNA is TGCAGCGTTGAAGGGACTGAGAGGCGGCAAGAGACCCAGTACTTC.

CDR3 sequence: CAWRISGMNTEAFF. CDR3 DNA sequence: TGTGCCTGGAGGATTTCAGGCATGAACACTGAAGCTTTCTTT. The gene calls are TRBV30 and TRBJ1-1; D unresolved. Between the trimmed V and J ends, which lost 3 bases and 0 bases, there was a span of 11 bases. The CDR3 is 14 amino acids. Germline V gene sequence: CDR1 GTSNPN, CDR2 SVGIG (reference sequence).

This clonotype appeared many times. The V and J genes are TRBV20-1 and TRBJ2-7, with D perhaps assigned TRBD1 or TRBD2 (5 bases each). Trimming removed 2 bases from V and 2 bases from J, with 10 bases in between. The CDR3 length is 13 residues. Germline V CDR1 and CDR2: DFQATT, SNEGSKA (reference sequence). Here the CDR3 reads CSARFVGAYEQYF. CDR3 in DNA: TGCAGTGCTAGATTTGTGGGGGCCTACGAGCAGTACTTC.

The chain employs TRBV20-1 and TRBJ2-2, with a weak D call TRBD1 (6 bases). V gave up 4 bases and J gave up 2 bases, with 8 bases separating them. The CDR3 loop spans 13 amino acids. Germline CDR1 is DFQATT and CDR2 is SNEGSKA (reference sequence). This CDR3 is CSAIQGNTGELFF. CDR3 nucleotide sequence: TGCAGTGCTATACAGGGTAACACCGGGGAGCTGTTTTTT.

The chain links TRBV5-6 to TRBJ1-3, with D unresolved. V was clipped by 5 bases and J by 7 bases, with 13 bases between them. Germline CDR1 SGHDT, CDR2 YYEEEE. This CDR3 region has 13 residues. The CDR3 coding sequence is TGTGCCAGCAGTTTGACCGGGTGGAACACCATATATTTT. It specifies CASSLTGWNTIYF.

The chain couples TRBV4-1 to TRBJ2-1; no definite D call. The germline CDR1 and CDR2 sequences are MGHRA and YSYEKL. V lost 3 bases to trimming and J lost 2 bases, with 17 bases between them. The CDR3 covers 17 residues. CDR3 nucleotide sequence: TGCGCCAGCAGCCAGTACCTTCCCGCGCCACCCTACAATGAGCAGTTCTTC. This sequence encodes CASSQYLPAPPYNEQFF.